Listed here is a single T cell receptor beta chain. Its antigen target is currently unknown. Base qualities were left out, and no much larger clone turns up one base away. TCRbeta CDR3 regions were amplified from genomic DNA by means of the immunoSEQ Assay, a bias-controlled multiplex PCR. On the authors' methods: Within the assay, amplification of reference gene primers was used to estimate how many nucleated cells each sample contained. Sequence reads were collapsed and filtered to measure the absolute abundance of every unique TCRbeta CDR3 rearrangement. Productive Simpson clonality was computed per sample as the square root of Simpson's diversity index over productive rearrangements. TCRdb obtained this table from immuneACCESS and retained in-frame rearrangements with V and J assigned. These tables miss some clones; where compared with another copy, unresolved V genes account for less than half of the shortfall, and the remainder is unexplained. For V, J and clone size, that table is used; D and trimming come from the DNA. The sample records some 59,000 clones, about three quarters of which are singletons. The ten largest make up approximately 20% of the sample.

V sheds 3 bases and J sheds 5 bases, leaving 11 bases between their ends. Including the terminal cysteine and phenylalanine, the CDR3 comprises 14 residues. Only the CDR3 portion is preserved as DNA: 42 bases, with reading frame beginning at the first base. Based on the germline V gene, the CDR1 and CDR2 sequences are SGHDN and FVKESK. One collaborating source in Seattle enrolled patients during active infection and followed them longitudinally through the course of disease. Whole blood was collected in K2EDTA tubes by collaborating institutions according to the institutions' own protocols. For TCRbeta analysis, collaborators shipped samples in one of three forms: frozen whole blood, isolated PBMCs, or DNA extracted from either of those sample types. This entry is derived from a study of blood T cell repertoires in COVID-19 (TCRdb year 2020). Regarding the research as a whole: Collaborator samples came from the United States, Italy and Spain and covered acute and convalescent phases of COVID-19. The material from the prospective study consisted of cDNA or gDNA derived from T cells, B-cell-depleted T cells, or PBMCs. Subjects who had been exposed to COVID-19, were actively infected with it, or had recovered from it provided the deeply sampled blood TCRbeta repertoires that made up the dataset. The repertoires were released in a freely available public database meant as a resource for research on the immune response to SARS-CoV-2. The samples were drawn from the first 160 participants of the ongoing ImmuneRACE study and from 1,254 subjects provided by 6 global collaborators. The sample metadata nearly always contained a de-identified subject ID, COVID-19 status, age in years and sex. Where available, HLA class I and class II types were taken from metadata supplied by the sample provider and were not determined by assay-based typing. The investigation overall reported the following: The amount of clinical and demographic metadata varied by source and participant and was provided uncurated.

The sequencing sample was made of peripheral blood. This clonotype originated in a man aged 25 to 40 with COVID-19, enrolled during active disease. Here the chain combines TRBV14 and TRBJ2-1; TRBD1 is a weak D gene call, 5 bases matching. Here the CDR3 is given as CASSHWPGHNEQFF. The nucleotide sequence is TGTGCCAGCAGCCACTGGCCAGGGCACAATGAGCAGTTCTTC.